These T cell receptor beta chains were read from a single sample in a study of T cell responses to AZD1222 COVID-19 vaccine. Measured with immunoSEQ multiplex PCR; TCRdb has only the in-frame clones, and not every one. This sample has 150,000 to 200,000 clones, with more than 90% found just once. This specimen consisted of peripheral blood, obtained 28 days after the second dose of the MenACWY control vaccine. Receptors were obtained from an adult who received the MenACWY meningococcal vaccine as a control. Both conserved end residues are trimmed from each CDR3.

v_gene: TRBV6-5; CDR3aa: ASKQTSNTGELF
v_gene: TRBV7-3; CDR3aa: ASSLTGGYEQY
v_gene: TRBV14; CDR3aa: ASSQGGGKQF
v_gene: TRBV18; CDR3aa: ASSPVGVDTQY
v_gene: TRBV11-3; CDR3aa: ASSLAPGGGYEQY
v_gene: TRBV19; CDR3aa: ASRRQPRLVYGYT
v_gene: TRBV2; CDR3aa: ASSETSLWATDWGDYYGYT
v_gene: TRBV4-1; CDR3aa: ASSPPVFRELF
v_gene: TRBV2; CDR3aa: ASSAVRLRVNQPQH
v_gene: TRBV7-8; CDR3aa: ASRPLPGREIGDTQY
v_gene: TRBV9; CDR3aa: ASSKYLGERRTEAF
v_gene: TRBV9; CDR3aa: ASSAQLRGYT
v_gene: TRBV28; CDR3aa: ASSRQGTNEKLF
v_gene: TRBV12-2; CDR3aa: ASRLDGTGELF
v_gene: TRBV6-5; CDR3aa: ASSHNVNTEAF
v_gene: TRBV29-1; CDR3aa: SVGSDTDTQY
v_gene: TRBV7-3; CDR3aa: ASSLTPGANVLT
v_gene: TRBV18; CDR3aa: ASSLNRQGNTDTQY
v_gene: TRBV6-5; CDR3aa: ASSSRQPTNEKLF
v_gene: TRBV7-7; CDR3aa: ASGETGETQY
v_gene: TRBV7-9; CDR3aa: ASRRGTSSNYNEQF
v_gene: TRBV9; CDR3aa: ASSVEVAGDYNEQF
v_gene: TRBV27; CDR3aa: ASSPGLADFTDTQY
v_gene: TRBV18; CDR3aa: ASSSMQGARGYGYT
v_gene: TRBV14; CDR3aa: ASSQPGLQTDTQY
v_gene: TRBV28; CDR3aa: ASSLSSGGNSPLH
v_gene: TRBV24-1; CDR3aa: ATSEGTDTQY
v_gene: TRBV12-3/TRBV12-4; CDR3aa: ASSRDRTQPQH
v_gene: TRBV19; CDR3aa: ASRPGQGLYEQY
v_gene: TRBV3-1/TRBV3-2; CDR3aa: ASSRDTIYEQY
v_gene: TRBV7-9; CDR3aa: ASTVDRSSSGNTIY
v_gene: TRBV6-2/TRBV6-3; CDR3aa: ASSSGTLRHEQF